A selection of T cell receptor beta chains follows, all from one sample in a study of OX40 agonist ivuxolimab in advanced cancers. Method: immunoSEQ multiplex PCR; TCRdb's copy keeps in-frame clones and lacks some. This table has roughly 53,000 clones, more than 70% appearing once. This material consisted of CD4+ or CD8+ T cells sorted from blood, taken in a trial of the OX40 agonist ivuxolimab. These TCRs come from an adult with an advanced solid tumor such as melanoma, head and neck, liver or kidney cancer. CDR3s include the opening cysteine and the closing phenylalanine or tryptophan. D genes are given only for firm matches. Clone size is given for some rows only: seen once, a few or many times, or a class if the clone is expanded.

J	size	V	D	DNA	CDR3
TRBJ2-3	NA	TRBV7-2	TRBD1	TGTGCCAGCAGCCCGACAGGGGCGCCCAACATTGTAACAGATACGCAGTATTTT	CASSPTGAPNIVTDTQYF
TRBJ1-5	NA	TRBV2	NA	TGTGCCAGCAGTGTTGGGTCGGTCAGCAATCAGCCCCAGCATTTT	CASSVGSVSNQPQHF
TRBJ1-5	once	TRBV19	TRBD1	TGTGCCAGTAGTTTCCTCTACCGGGACAGGGGACGACAGCCCCAGCATTTT	CASSFLYRDRGRQPQHF
TRBJ2-1	NA	TRBV18	NA	TGTGCCAGCTCACTGGGCCTTTTAGGAGGCAATGAGCAGTTCTTC	CASSLGLLGGNEQFF
TRBJ2-2	NA	TRBV7-2	TRBD1	TGTGCCAGCAGCCAGGGGGTGGCCGGGGAGCTGTTTTTT	CASSQGVAGELFF
TRBJ2-7	NA	TRBV7-9	NA	TGTGCCAGCAGCCGGGAACCAGGATACGAGCAGTACTTC	CASSREPGYEQYF
TRBJ2-7	NA	TRBV7-2	NA	TGTGCCAGCAGCGTTGACGTCCATTCCCCCTACGAGCAGTACTTC	CASSVDVHSPYEQYF
TRBJ2-3	NA	TRBV11-3	NA	TGTGCCAGCAGCTCTAGGACAGATACGCAGTATTTT	CASSSRTDTQYF
TRBJ2-7	once	TRBV7-9	NA	TGTGCCAGCAGCCCCCCAGGGCTACGGCATATTGAGCAGTACTTC	CASSPPGLRHIEQYF
TRBJ1-2	NA	TRBV4-3	NA	TGCGCCAGCAGCCGCCGGGGCCAAGCTAACTATGGCTACACCTTC	CASSRRGQANYGYTF
TRBJ1-1	NA	TRBV5-6	TRBD1	TGTGCCAGCAGCGTGTTTGGGACAGGGAGGGTCACTGAAGCTTTCTTT	CASSVFGTGRVTEAFF
TRBJ1-1	NA	TRBV28	NA	TGTGCCAGCAGTCTTGTCATACAGCTTGAAGCTTTCTTT	CASSLVIQLEAFF
TRBJ2-7	few	TRBV7-8	NA	TGTGCCAGCAGCTTAGTAGAGGGGGACTCCTACGAGCAGTACTTC	CASSLVEGDSYEQYF
TRBJ2-1	NA	TRBV5-1	TRBD2	TGCGCCAGCAGCTACGGACTAGCGGGAGGAGACAATGAGCAGTTCTTC	CASSYGLAGGDNEQFF
TRBJ1-2	NA	TRBV28	NA	TGTGCCAGCAGTTTACACCTGCGTGAGACAAGGGATGGCTACACCTTC	CASSLHLRETRDGYTF
TRBJ2-5	NA	TRBV29-1	NA	TGCAGCGTTGAAACAGGAGAGACCCAGTACTTC	CSVETGETQYF
TRBJ1-1	NA	TRBV27	NA	TGTGCCAGCAGTTTATCTCGGGGGAACACTGAAGCTTTCTTT	CASSLSRGNTEAFF
TRBJ2-1	NA	TRBV30	TRBD2	TGTGCCTGGAGTCCCCGATCTAGCGGGAGGGCCCATGAGCAGTTCTTC	CAWSPRSSGRAHEQFF
TRBJ2-3	NA	TRBV11-2	TRBD2	TGTGCCAGCAGCCAGCGGGGGAGCGACGCAGATACGCAGTATTTT	CASSQRGSDADTQYF
TRBJ1-1	few	TRBV2	NA	TGTGCCAGCAGTGTCATCGGTAACACTGAAGCTTTCTTT	CASSVIGNTEAFF
TRBJ2-7	NA	TRBV12-5	TRBD2	TGTGCTAGTGGTTTGTCACCCCGCGGGAGCTCCTACGAGCAGTACTTC	CASGLSPRGSSYEQYF
TRBJ2-1	NA	TRBV7-3	TRBD2	TGTGCCAGCAGCATCAGGACTAGCGGAGAATACAATGAGCAGTTCTTC	CASSIRTSGEYNEQFF